One sample yielded the 15 T cell receptor beta chains listed below, sequenced in a study of shared clonotypes between healthy human individuals. Profiled with immunoSEQ multiplex PCR; TCRdb holds only in-frame clones, not every one. This table has hundreds of thousands of clones, 98% appearing once. CD45RO-negative, CCR7-positively selected cells formed the naive CD8 fraction, excluding terminally differentiated effector memory CD45RA+ cells. Sequenced input: naive CD8+ T cells sorted from blood. The receptors derive from a man under 40 in good health.

The chain's CDR3 is CASIAGQGAYGNTIYF. For the CDR3, the DNA is TGTGCCAGCATCGCCGGACAGGGGGCTTATGGAAACACCATATATTTT. The rearrangement joins TRBV2 to TRBJ1-3, with 11 positions matching TRBD1. Germline CDR1 SNHLY, CDR2 FYNNEI. The CDR3 runs to 16 residues. J was trimmed by 3 bases and V by 7 bases; bases with no gene match: 8.

This clone was recorded once. The chain employs TRBV7-9 and TRBJ2-6; 8 bases are shared with TRBD1. Looked up from germline, CDR1 is SEHNR and CDR2 is FQNEAQ (reference sequence). CDR3 length: 18 amino acids. The V and J ends lost 2 bases and 0 bases, in that order; junction bases with no gene match: 6. The CDR3 spells CASSLTDRGDSGANVLTF. Here the CDR3 DNA reads TGTGCCAGCAGCTTAACCGACAGGGGTGACTCTGGGGCCAACGTCCTGACTTTC.

This clone appeared once. The CDR3 reads CASSLALNEGTQYF. CDR3 nucleotides: TGTGCCAGCAGCTTAGCGCTAAACGAGGGGACCCAGTACTTC. V is TRBV7-9 and J is TRBJ2-5; tentatively, D is TRBD2 (5 bases). V lost 0 bases and J 7 bases, leaving 12 bases between the germline ends. The germline gives CDR1 SEHNR, CDR2 FQNEAQ (reference sequence). This CDR3 region has 14 residues.

The table lists this clone with a count of one. The chain combines TRBV7-9 with TRBJ2-2; no reliable D call. The ends were cut back, 5 bases at V and 2 bases at J, with 9 bases in the middle. The germline V gene encodes CDR1 SEHNR and CDR2 FQNEAQ (reference sequence). CDR3 length equals 14 residues. In DNA form, the CDR3 reads TGTGCCAGCAGCCAGCCTCCTAACACCGGGGAGCTGTTTTTT. Its translation: CASSQPPNTGELFF.

A remark on this clone: Other nucleotide sequences in the sample specify the same CDR3. The V and J genes are TRBV5-1 and TRBJ2-7; TRBD2 aligns across 10 bases. CDR3 length: 14 residues. Unmatched junction bases numbered 0, after V lost 3 bases and J lost 0 bases. CDR1 and CDR2 (germline): SGHRS, YFSETQ. CDR3 loop: CASSWTSGSYEQYF. In DNA, the CDR3 is TGCGCCAGCAGCTGGACTAGCGGCTCCTACGAGCAGTACTTC.

The chain couples TRBV5-8 to TRBJ2-5, with 8 bases that match TRBD1. The trim removed 2 bases at V and 1 base at J, leaving 4 bases unmatched. Germline CDR1 SGHTS, CDR2 YDEGEE. The CDR3 sequence is 15 residues long. CDR3 protein: CASSFRTGTQETQYF. In nucleotides, the CDR3 is TGTGCCAGCAGCTTTAGGACAGGGACCCAAGAGACCCAGTACTTC.

The rearrangement links TRBV27 to TRBJ2-1; maybe TRBD2 (5 bases). The germline V gene has CDR1 MNHEY and CDR2 SMNVEV (reference sequence). With 8 bases removed from V and 2 bases from J, the gap between germline ends came to 10 bases. The CDR3 totals 13 residues. Here the CDR3 reads CASGSFTYNEQFF. Written as DNA, the CDR3 is TGTGCCAGCGGGAGTTTCACCTACAATGAGCAGTTCTTC.

The CDR3 is CASSLRDRGVYNEQFF. The CDR3 DNA sequence: TGTGCCAGCAGCTTAAGGGACAGGGGGGTCTACAATGAGCAGTTCTTC. The V call is TRBV9, the J call TRBJ2-1; TRBD1 matches at 11 bases. The V and J ends lost 4 bases and 3 bases, in that order; junction bases with no gene match: 6. Germline CDR1 is SGDLS and CDR2 is YYNGEE. This CDR3 is built from 16 residues.

As to this clone: Different DNA sequences within this sample yield the same CDR3. The rearrangement uses TRBV7-2 and TRBJ2-7; D may be TRBD1 or TRBD2 (5 bases each). Trimming took 2 bases from V and 2 from J, leaving 10 bases between them. The CDR3 covers 14 residues. The germline V gene has CDR1 SGHTA and CDR2 FQGNSA. Here the CDR3 reads CASSLSGPTYEQYF. In DNA, the CDR3 is TGTGCCAGCAGCTTATCGGGACCCACCTACGAGCAGTACTTC.

V and J are TRBV9 and TRBJ2-7; perhaps TRBD1 as D (6 bases). From germline, CDR1 is SGDLS and CDR2 YYNGEE. V dropped 4 bases and J dropped 2 bases, with 19 bases sitting between them. CDR3 size: 16 residues. As DNA, the CDR3 is TGTGCCAGCAGCAAATCGACCGGGACACTCGCCTACGAGCAGTACTTC. This sequence encodes CASSKSTGTLAYEQYF.

On this clone itself: Germline is not matched at one junction end, which may reflect a read error. The chain uses TRBV27 and TRBJ2-4; 8 bases map to TRBD2. The CDR3 consists of 17 residues. The germline V gene has CDR1 MNHEY and CDR2 SMNVEV (reference sequence). The CDR3 loop reads CARSWSSGTLAKNIQYF. CDR3 nucleotides: TGTGCCCGCAGTTGGAGTAGCGGGACCCTAGCCAAAAACATTCAGTACTTC.

This clone is a singleton in its sample. The rearrangement links TRBV5-6 to TRBJ1-2; D might be TRBD1 (5 bases). CDR1 SGHDT and CDR2 YYEEEE come from the germline V gene. The germline V and J ends were trimmed by 1 base and 5 bases, with 18 bases remaining between them. CDR3 length: 16 amino acids. CDR3 coding DNA: TGTGCCAGCAGCTTGCCTTATTGGACATCCGATTATGGCTACACCTTC. Protein product: CASSLPYWTSDYGYTF.

The CDR3 DNA reads TGTGCCAGCAGTTCCGTGGACTTTCCCTACGAGCAGTACTTC. It translates to CASSSVDFPYEQYF. The gene calls are TRBV27 and TRBJ2-7, with D possibly being TRBD2 (5 bases). Deletions cut 4 bases from V and 2 bases from J, with 12 bases between. CDR1 and CDR2 from the germline V gene are MNHEY and SMNVEV (reference sequence). The CDR3 has 14 residues.

This CDR3 is CASRIPGPQGYTF. The CDR3 DNA follows: TGTGCCAGCAGGATTCCGGGACCTCAAGGCTACACCTTC. The J gene is TRBJ1-2, the V gene TRBV28; D is perhaps TRBD1 (5 bases). Trimming removed 6 bases from V and 8 bases from J, with 16 bases in between. Germline values: CDR1 MDHEN, CDR2 SYDVKM. The CDR3 sequence is 13 residues long.

This clone was counted a single time. As DNA, the CDR3 is TGTGCCAGCAGCCCGGGCAGGGGTTGGGCAGATACGCAGTATTTT. Protein sequence: CASSPGRGWADTQYF. This chain joins TRBV11-2 and TRBJ2-3; D might be TRBD1 (6 bases). Germline V CDR1 and CDR2: SGHAT, FQNNGV. V was trimmed by 5 bases and J by 4 bases, leaving 16 bases between them. There are 15 residues in the CDR3.